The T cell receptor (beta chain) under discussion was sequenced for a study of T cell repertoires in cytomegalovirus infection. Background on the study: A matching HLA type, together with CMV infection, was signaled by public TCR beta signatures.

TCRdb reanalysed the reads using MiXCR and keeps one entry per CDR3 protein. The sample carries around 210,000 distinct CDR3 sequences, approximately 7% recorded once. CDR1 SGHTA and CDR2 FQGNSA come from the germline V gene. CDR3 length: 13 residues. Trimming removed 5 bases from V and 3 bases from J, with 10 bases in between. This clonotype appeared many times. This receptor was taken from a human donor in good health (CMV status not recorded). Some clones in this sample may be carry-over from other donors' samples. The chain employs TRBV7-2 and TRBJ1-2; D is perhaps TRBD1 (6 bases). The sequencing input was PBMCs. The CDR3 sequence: CASSLTGYYGYTF. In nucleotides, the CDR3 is TGTGCCAGCAGCCTGACAGGATACTATGGCTACACCTTC.